This T cell receptor beta chain was recorded in a study of T cell responses to AZD1222 COVID-19 vaccine. Findings and limits, study-wide: In the spike-specific TCR repertoire, nearly half reportedly target unmutated variant regions.

Clones were sequenced by immunoSEQ multiplex PCR, and TCRdb holds only the in-frame ones, with some missing. Of 84,000 or so clones in the sample, 80% to 90% were seen once. Remarks on this clone: Its matching antigen is unknown.

CDR3 length: 13 amino acids. The V gene lost 5 bases and the J gene lost 9 bases, with 16 bases spanning the gap. Per the germline V gene, CDR1 is MDHEN and CDR2 is SYDVKM. The sequence derives from an adult in good health. The material was peripheral blood, obtained on day 0 of AZD1222 vaccination. The rearrangement joins TRBV28 to TRBJ1-2; D call uncertain. The CDR3 DNA reads as TGTGCCAGCAGTGCGGATGATGTTAGAAGCTACACCTTC. It encodes CASSADDVRSYTF.